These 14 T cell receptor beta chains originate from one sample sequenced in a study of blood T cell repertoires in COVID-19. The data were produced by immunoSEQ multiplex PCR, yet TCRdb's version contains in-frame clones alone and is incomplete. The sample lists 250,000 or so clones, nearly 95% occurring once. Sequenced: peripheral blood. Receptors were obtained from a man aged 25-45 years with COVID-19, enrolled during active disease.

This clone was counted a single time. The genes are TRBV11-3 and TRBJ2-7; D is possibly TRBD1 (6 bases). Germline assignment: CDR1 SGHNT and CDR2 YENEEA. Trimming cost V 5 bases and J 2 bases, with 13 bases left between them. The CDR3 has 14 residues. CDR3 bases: TGTGCCAGCAGCCCCGACAGGTCGACCTACGAGCAGTACTTC. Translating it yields CASSPDRSTYEQYF. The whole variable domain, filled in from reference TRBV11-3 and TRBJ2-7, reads EAGVVQSPRYKIIEKKQPVAFWCNPISGHNTLYWYLQNLGQGPELLIRYENEEAVDDSQLPKDRFSAERLKGVDSTLKIQPAELGDSAVYLCASSPDRSTYEQYFGPGTRLTVT.

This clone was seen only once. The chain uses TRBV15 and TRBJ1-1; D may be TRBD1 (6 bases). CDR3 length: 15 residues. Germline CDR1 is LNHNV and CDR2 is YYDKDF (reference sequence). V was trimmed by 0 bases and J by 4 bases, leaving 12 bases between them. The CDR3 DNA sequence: TGTGCCACCAGCAGAGACTACGAGGGGGTCACTGAAGCTTTCTTT. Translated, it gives CATSRDYEGVTEAFF.

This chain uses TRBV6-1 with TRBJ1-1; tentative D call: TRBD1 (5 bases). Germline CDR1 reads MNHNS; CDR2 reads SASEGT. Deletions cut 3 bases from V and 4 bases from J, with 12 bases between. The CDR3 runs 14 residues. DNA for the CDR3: TGTGCCAGCAGTGACAGGGATTTCCGCACTGAAGCTTTCTTT. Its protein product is CASSDRDFRTEAFF.

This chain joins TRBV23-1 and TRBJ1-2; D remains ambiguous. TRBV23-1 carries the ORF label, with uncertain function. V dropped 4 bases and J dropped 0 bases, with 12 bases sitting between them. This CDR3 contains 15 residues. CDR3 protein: CASSPIFRANYGYTF. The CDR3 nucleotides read TGCGCCAGCAGTCCGATTTTTCGAGCTAACTATGGCTACACCTTC.

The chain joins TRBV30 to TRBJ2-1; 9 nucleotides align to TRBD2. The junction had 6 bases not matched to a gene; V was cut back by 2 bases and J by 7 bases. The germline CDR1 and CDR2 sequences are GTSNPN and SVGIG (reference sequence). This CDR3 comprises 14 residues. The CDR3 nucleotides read TGTGCCTGGAGTCGAGCGGGGGGAGGGAATGAGCAGTTCTTC. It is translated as CAWSRAGGGNEQFF. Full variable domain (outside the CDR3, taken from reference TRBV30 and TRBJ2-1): SQTIHQWPATLVQPVGSPLSLECTVEGTSNPNLYWYRQAAGRGLQLLFYSVGIGQISSEVPQNLSASRPQDRQFILSSKKLLLSDSGFYLCAWSRAGGGNEQFFGPGTRLTVL.

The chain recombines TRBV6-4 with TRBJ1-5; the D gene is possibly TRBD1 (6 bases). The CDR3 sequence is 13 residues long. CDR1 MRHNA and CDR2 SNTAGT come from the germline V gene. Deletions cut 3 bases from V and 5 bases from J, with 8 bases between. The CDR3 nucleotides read TGTGCCAGCAGTGAACAGGGAGATCAGCCCCAGCATTTT. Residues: CASSEQGDQPQHF.

In DNA form, the CDR3 reads TGTGCCAGTAGTATTTCCGGAGCCTACGAGCAGTACTTC. The encoded protein is CASSISGAYEQYF. This chain links TRBV19 with TRBJ2-7; D is undetermined. The germline V and J ends were trimmed by 3 bases and 2 bases, with 8 bases remaining between them. CDR1 is LNHDA, CDR2 SQIVND, per germline (reference sequence). The CDR3 totals 13 residues.

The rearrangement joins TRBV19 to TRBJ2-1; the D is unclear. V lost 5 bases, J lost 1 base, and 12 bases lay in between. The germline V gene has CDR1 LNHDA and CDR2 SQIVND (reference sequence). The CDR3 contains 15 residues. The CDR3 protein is CASSSPQKSYNEQFF. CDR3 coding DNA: TGTGCCAGTAGTTCCCCCCAGAAATCCTACAATGAGCAGTTCTTC.

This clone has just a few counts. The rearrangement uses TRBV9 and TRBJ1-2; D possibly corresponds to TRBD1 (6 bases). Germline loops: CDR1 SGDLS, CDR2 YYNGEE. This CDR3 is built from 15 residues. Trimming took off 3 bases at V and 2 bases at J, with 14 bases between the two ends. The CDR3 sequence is CASSEQLTGNYGYTF. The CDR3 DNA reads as TGTGCCAGCAGCGAACAATTAACAGGGAACTATGGCTACACCTTC.

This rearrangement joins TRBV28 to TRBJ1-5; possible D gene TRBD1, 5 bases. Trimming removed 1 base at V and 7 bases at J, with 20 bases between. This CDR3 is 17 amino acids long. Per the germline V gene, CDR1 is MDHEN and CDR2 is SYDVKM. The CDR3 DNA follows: TGTGCCAGCAGTTTATCCGCCCGACGGGGGACGGGGCAGCCCCAGCATTTT. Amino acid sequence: CASSLSARRGTGQPQHF.

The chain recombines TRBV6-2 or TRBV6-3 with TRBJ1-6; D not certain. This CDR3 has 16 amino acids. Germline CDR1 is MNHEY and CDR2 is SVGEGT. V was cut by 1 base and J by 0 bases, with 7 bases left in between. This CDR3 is CASSYLGSSYNSPLHF. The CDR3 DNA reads TGTGCCAGCAGTTACTTGGGGAGCTCCTATAATTCACCCCTCCACTTT.

CDR3 protein: CASSFTGGHQPQHF. CDR3 bases: TGTGCCAGCAGCTTTACAGGAGGGCACCAGCCCCAGCATTTT. The chain has TRBV7-2 and TRBJ1-5, with a tentative D call TRBD1 (5 bases). CDR1 is SGHTA, CDR2 FQGNSA, per germline. This CDR3 spans 14 amino acids. Trimming removed 3 bases at V and 7 bases at J, with 13 bases between. Combining the CDR3 with reference TRBV7-2 and TRBJ1-5 gives the whole variable domain GAGVSQSPSNKVTEKGKDVELRCDPISGHTALYWYRQSLGQGLEFLIYFQGNSAPDKSGLPSDRFSAERTGGSVSTLTIQRTQQEDSAVYLCASSFTGGHQPQHFGDGTRLSIL.

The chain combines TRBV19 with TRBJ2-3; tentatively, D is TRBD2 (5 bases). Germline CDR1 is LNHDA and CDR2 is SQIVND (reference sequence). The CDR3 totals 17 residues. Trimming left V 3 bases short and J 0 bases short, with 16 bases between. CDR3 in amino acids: CASSMRLAPPSTDTQYF. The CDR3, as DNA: TGTGCCAGTAGTATGAGGCTAGCCCCTCCTAGCACAGATACGCAGTATTTT.

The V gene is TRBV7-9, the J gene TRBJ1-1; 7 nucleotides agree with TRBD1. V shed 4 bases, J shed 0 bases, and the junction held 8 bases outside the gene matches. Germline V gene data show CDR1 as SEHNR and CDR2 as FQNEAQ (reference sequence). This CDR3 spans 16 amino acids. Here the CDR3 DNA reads TGTGCCAGCAGCTCAAGACAGGGAAACTTGAACACTGAAGCTTTCTTT. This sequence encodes CASSSRQGNLNTEAFF.